Shown below are 11 T cell receptor beta chains from a single sample sequenced in a study of cytomegalovirus exposure and HLA in healthy donors. Vbeta (60) and Jbeta (13) primers were used in the PCR. The data were produced by immunoSEQ multiplex PCR, yet TCRdb's version contains in-frame clones alone and is incomplete. The data hold around 100,000 clones, with around three quarters observed a single time. Input material: PBMCs. Receptor source: a woman aged 35 to 49 in good health and CMV-seropositive.

This chain joins TRBV25-1 and TRBJ2-5; D is unresolved. The length of the CDR3 is 13 residues. The germline V and J ends were trimmed by 7 bases and 0 bases, with 9 bases remaining between them. Germline CDR1 reads MGHDK; CDR2 reads SYGVNS. The CDR3 coding sequence is TGTGCCAGCAATCACATCGACCAAGAGACCCAGTACTTC. Amino acid sequence: CASNHIDQETQYF. Using reference TRBV25-1 and TRBJ2-5 for the parts outside the CDR3, the full variable domain is EADIYQTPRYLVIGTGKKITLECSQTMGHDKMYWYQQDPGMELHLIHYSYGVNSTEKGDLSSESTVSRIRTEHFPLTLESARPSHTSQYLCASNHIDQETQYFGPGTRLLVL.

The rearrangement uses TRBV6-1 and TRBJ1-5, with D tentatively TRBD1 (6 bases). Germline V lookup: CDR1 MNHNS, CDR2 SASEGT. The CDR3 length is 16 residues. Deletions cut 3 bases from V and 2 bases from J, with 14 bases between. The CDR3 is CASSDTGGAGNQPQHF. The CDR3 DNA reads TGTGCCAGCAGTGATACGGGGGGCGCGGGCAATCAGCCCCAGCATTTT.

The chain couples TRBV2 to TRBJ2-5; 7 bases match TRBD1. The V gene's germline CDR1 is SNHLY and CDR2 FYNNEI. The CDR3 has 14 residues. V gave up 7 bases and J gave up 2 bases; unmatched junction bases: 7. CDR3 bases: TGTGCCAGCACCTTGGGGACAGAGCAAGAGACCCAGTACTTC. This translates into CASTLGTEQETQYF. Supplemented by reference TRBV2 and TRBJ2-5, the full variable domain reads EPEVTQTPSHQVTQMGQEVILRCVPISNHLYFYWYRQILGQKVEFLVSFYNNEISEKSEIFDDQFSVERPDGSNFTLKIRSTKLEDSAMYFCASTLGTEQETQYFGPGTRLLVL.

This clone was recorded a few times. This chain links TRBV9 with TRBJ2-7; 12 nucleotides align to TRBD1. With V trimmed by 3 bases and J by 5 bases, 3 bases remained unmatched. Per germline, CDR1 SGDLS and CDR2 YYNGEE. The CDR3 covers 14 residues. In DNA, the CDR3 is TGTGCCAGCAGCGCCGGGACAGGGGGCAACGAGCAGTACTTC. The encoded protein is CASSAGTGGNEQYF.

The J gene is TRBJ1-1, the V gene TRBV5-4; D remains unclear. Per the germline V gene, CDR1 is SGHNT and CDR2 is YYREEE (reference sequence). The germline V and J ends were trimmed by 0 bases and 0 bases, with 6 bases remaining between them. The CDR3 has 14 amino acids. The CDR3 region is CASSLGLVNTEAFF. The DNA for the CDR3 is TGTGCCAGCAGCTTGGGACTCGTGAACACTGAAGCTTTCTTT. Supplemented by reference TRBV5-4 and TRBJ1-1, the full variable domain reads ETGVTQSPTHLIKTRGQQVTLRCSSQSGHNTVSWYQQALGQGPQFIFQYYREEENGRGNFPPRFSGLQFPNYSSELNVNALELDDSALYLCASSLGLVNTEAFFGQGTRLTVV.

This chain uses TRBV20-1 with TRBJ1-1; D perhaps matches TRBD1 (6 bases). CDR1 is DFQATT and CDR2 is SNEGSKA in the germline V gene (reference sequence). This CDR3 region has 11 residues. Trimming shortened V by 2 bases and J by 9 bases, and 10 bases separated the two germline ends. The CDR3 DNA sequence: TGCAGTGCTAGACCAACAGGGCAAGCTTTCTTT. It translates to CSARPTGQAFF.

The genes are TRBV5-1 and TRBJ2-7; a possible D gene is TRBD1 (5 bases). V lost 0 bases and J lost 2, with 9 bases in between. CDR3 size: 14 residues. The V gene's germline CDR1 is SGHRS and CDR2 YFSETQ. CDR3 DNA: TGCGCCAGCAGCTTGGGACAGCCGCCCTACGAGCAGTACTTC. Its translation is CASSLGQPPYEQYF.

V and J are TRBV4-1 and TRBJ1-5; D is ambiguous. Deletions cut 4 bases from V and 0 bases from J, with 28 bases between. This CDR3 region has 21 residues. Per the germline V gene, CDR1 is MGHRA and CDR2 is YSYEKL. CDR3 sequence (DNA): TGCGCCAGCAGCCCCGACTACGATAAGGCGGTACGAAGAGATAGCAATCAGCCCCAGCATTTT. Protein product: CASSPDYDKAVRRDSNQPQHF.

The gene calls are TRBV6-5 and TRBJ2-1, with D possibly matching TRBD2 (5 bases). The CDR3 contains 13 residues. CDR1 is MNHEY and CDR2 is SVGAGI in the germline V gene. Deletions cut 5 bases from V and 9 bases from J, with 14 bases between. The CDR3 DNA reads TGTGCCAGCAGTACCGGGGTAGGAGGTGAGCAGTTCTTC. It specifies CASSTGVGGEQFF.

The chain links TRBV21-1 to TRBJ2-1; TRBD2, the table's D call, was not compared with the DNA. TRBV21-1 constitutes a pseudogene. CDR3 length: 16 amino acids. This CDR3 is CASSKTTPRPYNEQFF. The CDR3 DNA follows: TGTGCCAGCAGCAAAACTACCCCGCGGCCCTACAATGAGCAGTTCTTC.

V gene TRBV29-1 combines with J gene TRBJ2-3; the match to TRBD1 covers 7 bases. Germline V gene lookup returns CDR1 SQVTM and CDR2 ANQGSEA. There are 15 residues in the CDR3. With V trimmed by 4 bases and J by 2 bases, 9 bases remained unmatched. For the CDR3, the DNA is TGCAGCGTTGTAGTGGGGGACAGCGCCACAGATACGCAGTATTTT. As protein: CSVVVGDSATDTQYF.